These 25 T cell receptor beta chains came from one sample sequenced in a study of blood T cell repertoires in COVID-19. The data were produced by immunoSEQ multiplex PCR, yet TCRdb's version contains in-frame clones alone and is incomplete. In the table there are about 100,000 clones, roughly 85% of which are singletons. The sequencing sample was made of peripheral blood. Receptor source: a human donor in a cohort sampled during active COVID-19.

The CDR3 is CASRFNGQGGSEAFF. Written as DNA, the CDR3 is TGTGCCAGTAGATTCAACGGACAGGGTGGATCTGAAGCTTTCTTT. This chain links TRBV19 with TRBJ1-1, with 8 bases that match TRBD1. This CDR3 has 15 amino acids. Germline V lookup: CDR1 LNHDA, CDR2 SQIVND (reference sequence). With 6 bases clipped from V and 6 bases from J, the junction kept 12 bases outside the gene matches.

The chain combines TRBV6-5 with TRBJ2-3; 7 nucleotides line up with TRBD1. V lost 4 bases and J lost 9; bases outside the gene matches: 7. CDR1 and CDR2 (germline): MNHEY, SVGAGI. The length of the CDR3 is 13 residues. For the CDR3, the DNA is TGTGCCAGCAGTTCGCGACAGGGTCCCACGCAGTATTTT. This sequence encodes CASSSRQGPTQYF.

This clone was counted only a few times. DNA for the CDR3: TGCAGTGCTAGAACCGGGGGGCTGTATTTT. Amino acids: CSARTGGLYF. This chain connects TRBV20-1 to TRBJ2-3, with D perhaps TRBD2 (7 bases). This CDR3 has 10 residues. The germline gives CDR1 DFQATT, CDR2 SNEGSKA (reference sequence). V was pared by 2 bases and J by 14 bases, with 11 bases between.

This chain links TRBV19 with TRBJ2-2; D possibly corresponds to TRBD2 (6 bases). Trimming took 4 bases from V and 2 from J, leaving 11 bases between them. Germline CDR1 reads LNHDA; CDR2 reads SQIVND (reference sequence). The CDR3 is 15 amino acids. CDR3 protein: CASSKPGDNTGELFF. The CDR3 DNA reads TGTGCCAGTAGTAAACCGGGAGATAACACCGGGGAGCTGTTTTTT.

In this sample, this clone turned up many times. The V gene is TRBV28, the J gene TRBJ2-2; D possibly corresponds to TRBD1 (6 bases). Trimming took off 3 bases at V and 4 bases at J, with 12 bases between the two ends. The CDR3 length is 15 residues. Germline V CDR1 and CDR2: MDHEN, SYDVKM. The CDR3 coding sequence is TGTGCCAGCAGTTTTAACAGGGTAATCACCGGGGAGCTGTTTTTT. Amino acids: CASSFNRVITGELFF.

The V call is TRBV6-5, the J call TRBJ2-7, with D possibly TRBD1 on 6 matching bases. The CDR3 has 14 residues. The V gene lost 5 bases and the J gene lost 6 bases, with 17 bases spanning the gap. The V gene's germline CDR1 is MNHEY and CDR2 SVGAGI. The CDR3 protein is CASSNWAGVGEQYF. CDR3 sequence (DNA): TGTGCCAGCAGTAACTGGGCAGGGGTGGGCGAGCAGTACTTC.

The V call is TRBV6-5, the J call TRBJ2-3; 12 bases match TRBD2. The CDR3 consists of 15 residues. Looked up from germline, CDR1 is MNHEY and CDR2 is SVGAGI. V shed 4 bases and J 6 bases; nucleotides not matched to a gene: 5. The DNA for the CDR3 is TGTGCCAGCAGTTCTTCTAGCGGGAGGGGGGATACGCAGTATTTT. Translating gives CASSSSSGRGDTQYF.

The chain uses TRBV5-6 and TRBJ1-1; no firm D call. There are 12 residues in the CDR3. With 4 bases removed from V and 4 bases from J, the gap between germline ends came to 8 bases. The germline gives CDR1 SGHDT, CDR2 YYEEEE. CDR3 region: CASSLVATEAFF. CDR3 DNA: TGTGCCAGCAGCCTTGTGGCCACTGAAGCTTTCTTT.

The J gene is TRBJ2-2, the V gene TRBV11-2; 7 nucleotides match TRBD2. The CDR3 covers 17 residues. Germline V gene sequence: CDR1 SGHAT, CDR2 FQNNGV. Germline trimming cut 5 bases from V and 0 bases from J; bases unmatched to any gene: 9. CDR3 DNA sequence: TGTGCCAGCAGCCCCGGGGGGTGGGCCACGAACACCGGGGAGCTGTTTTTT. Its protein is CASSPGGWATNTGELFF.

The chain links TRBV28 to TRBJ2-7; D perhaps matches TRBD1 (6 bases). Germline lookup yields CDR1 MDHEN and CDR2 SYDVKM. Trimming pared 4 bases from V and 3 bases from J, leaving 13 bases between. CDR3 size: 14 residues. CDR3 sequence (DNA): TGTGCCAGCAGTTATAGGGACATAAACTACGAGCAGTACTTC. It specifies CASSYRDINYEQYF.

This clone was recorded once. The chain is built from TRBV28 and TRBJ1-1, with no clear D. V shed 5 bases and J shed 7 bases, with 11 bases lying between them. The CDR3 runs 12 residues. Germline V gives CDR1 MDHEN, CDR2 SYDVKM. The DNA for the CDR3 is TGTGCCAGCAGTCCCGTTGGCTTTGAAGCTTTCTTT. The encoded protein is CASSPVGFEAFF. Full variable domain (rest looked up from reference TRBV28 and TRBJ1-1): DVKVTQSSRYLVKRTGEKVFLECVQDMDHENMFWYRQDPGLGLRLIYFSYDVKMKEKGDIPEGYSVSREKKERFSLILESASTNQTSMYLCASSPVGFEAFFGQGTRLTVV.

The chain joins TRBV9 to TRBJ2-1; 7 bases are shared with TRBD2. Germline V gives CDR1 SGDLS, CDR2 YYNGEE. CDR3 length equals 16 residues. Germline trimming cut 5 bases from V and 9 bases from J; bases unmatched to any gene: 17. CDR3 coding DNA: TGTGCCAGCAGTGATACCGGGACTACCGGCGCAAGTGAGCAGTTCTTC. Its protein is CASSDTGTTGASEQFF.

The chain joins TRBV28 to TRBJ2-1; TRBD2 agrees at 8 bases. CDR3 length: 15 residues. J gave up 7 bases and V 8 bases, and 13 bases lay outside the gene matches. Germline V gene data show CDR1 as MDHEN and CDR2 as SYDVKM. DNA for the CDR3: TGTGCCAGCCTCGCGGGAGGAGCCGGTGGTAATGAGCAGTTCTTC. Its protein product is CASLAGGAGGNEQFF. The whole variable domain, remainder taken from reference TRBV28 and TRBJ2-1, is DVKVTQSSRYLVKRTGEKVFLECVQDMDHENMFWYRQDPGLGLRLIYFSYDVKMKEKGDIPEGYSVSREKKERFSLILESASTNQTSMYLCASLAGGAGGNEQFFGPGTRLTVL.

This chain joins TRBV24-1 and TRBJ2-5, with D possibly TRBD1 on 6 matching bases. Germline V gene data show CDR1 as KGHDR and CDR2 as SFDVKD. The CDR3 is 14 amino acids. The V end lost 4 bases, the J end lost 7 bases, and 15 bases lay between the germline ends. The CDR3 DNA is TGTGCCACCAGTGAGTCAGGAGTAGGGGGGACCCAGTACTTC. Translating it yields CATSESGVGGTQYF.

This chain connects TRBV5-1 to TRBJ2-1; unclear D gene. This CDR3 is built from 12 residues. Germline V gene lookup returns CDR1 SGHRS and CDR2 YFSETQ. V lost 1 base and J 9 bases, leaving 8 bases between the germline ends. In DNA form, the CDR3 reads TGCGCCAGCAGCTTGCCCGCCGGTGAGCAGTTCTTC. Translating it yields CASSLPAGEQFF.

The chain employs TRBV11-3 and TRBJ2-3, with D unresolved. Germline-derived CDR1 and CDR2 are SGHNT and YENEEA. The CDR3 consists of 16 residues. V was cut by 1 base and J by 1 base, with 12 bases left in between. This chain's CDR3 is CASSLGAAIGTDTQYF. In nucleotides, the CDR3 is TGTGCCAGCAGCTTAGGTGCTGCGATAGGCACAGATACGCAGTATTTT.

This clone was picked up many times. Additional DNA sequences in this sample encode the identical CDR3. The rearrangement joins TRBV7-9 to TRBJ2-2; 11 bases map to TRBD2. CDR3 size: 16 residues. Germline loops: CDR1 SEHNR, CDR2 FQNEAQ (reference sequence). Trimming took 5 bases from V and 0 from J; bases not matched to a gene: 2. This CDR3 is CASSPGLAANTGELFF. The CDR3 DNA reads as TGTGCCAGCAGCCCGGGACTAGCGGCGAACACCGGGGAGCTGTTTTTT.

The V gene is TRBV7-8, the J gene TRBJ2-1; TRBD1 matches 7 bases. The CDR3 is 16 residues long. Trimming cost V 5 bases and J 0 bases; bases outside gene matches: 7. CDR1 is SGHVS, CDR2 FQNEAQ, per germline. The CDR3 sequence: CASSPFPGGSYNEQFF. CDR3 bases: TGTGCCAGCAGCCCTTTTCCAGGGGGCTCCTACAATGAGCAGTTCTTC.

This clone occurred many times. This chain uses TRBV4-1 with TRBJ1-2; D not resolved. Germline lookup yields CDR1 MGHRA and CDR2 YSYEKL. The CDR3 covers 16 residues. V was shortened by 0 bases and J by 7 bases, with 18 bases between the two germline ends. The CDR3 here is CASSQDFGGMLSGYTF. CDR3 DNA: TGCGCCAGCAGCCAAGATTTCGGAGGGATGCTGAGTGGCTACACCTTC.

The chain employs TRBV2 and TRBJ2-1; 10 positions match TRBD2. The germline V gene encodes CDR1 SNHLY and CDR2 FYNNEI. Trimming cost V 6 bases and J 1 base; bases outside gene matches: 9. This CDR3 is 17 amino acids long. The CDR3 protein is CASREASGSISYNEQFF. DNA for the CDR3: TGTGCCAGCAGGGAGGCTAGCGGGAGTATTTCCTACAATGAGCAGTTCTTC.

CDR3 amino acids: CATEGSSPLHF. The CDR3 DNA sequence: TGTGCCACCGAAGGGAGTTCACCCCTCCACTTT. V gene TRBV28 combines with J gene TRBJ1-6; no clear D. Germline V gene sequence: CDR1 MDHEN, CDR2 SYDVKM. The germline V and J ends were trimmed by 10 bases and 9 bases, with 10 bases remaining between them. This CDR3 is built from 11 residues.

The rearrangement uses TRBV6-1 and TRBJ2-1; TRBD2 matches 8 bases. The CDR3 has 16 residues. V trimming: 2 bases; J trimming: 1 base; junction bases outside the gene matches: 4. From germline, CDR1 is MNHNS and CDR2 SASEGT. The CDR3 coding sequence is TGTGCCAGCAGTGAACAGGGCGGGGGGTCCTACAATGAGCAGTTCTTC. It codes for CASSEQGGGSYNEQFF.

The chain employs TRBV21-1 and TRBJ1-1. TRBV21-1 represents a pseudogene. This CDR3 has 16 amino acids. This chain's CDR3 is CASSPGPRQTKRRAFF. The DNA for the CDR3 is TGTGCCAGCAGCCCCGGCCCGAGGCAGACTAAAAGGCGAGCTTTCTTT.

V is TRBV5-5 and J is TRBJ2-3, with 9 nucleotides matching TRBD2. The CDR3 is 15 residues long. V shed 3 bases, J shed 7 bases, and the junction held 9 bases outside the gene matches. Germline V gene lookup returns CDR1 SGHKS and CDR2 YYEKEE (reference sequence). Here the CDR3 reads CASSSGTSIRYTQYF. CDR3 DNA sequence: TGTGCCAGCAGCTCCGGGACTAGCATACGATATACGCAGTATTTT.

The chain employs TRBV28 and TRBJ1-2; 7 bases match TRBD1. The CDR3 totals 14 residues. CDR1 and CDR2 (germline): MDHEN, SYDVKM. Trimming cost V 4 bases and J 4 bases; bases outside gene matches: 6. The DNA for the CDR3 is TGTGCCAGCAGTTCCACAGGGGTAATCTATGGCTACACCTTC. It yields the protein CASSSTGVIYGYTF.